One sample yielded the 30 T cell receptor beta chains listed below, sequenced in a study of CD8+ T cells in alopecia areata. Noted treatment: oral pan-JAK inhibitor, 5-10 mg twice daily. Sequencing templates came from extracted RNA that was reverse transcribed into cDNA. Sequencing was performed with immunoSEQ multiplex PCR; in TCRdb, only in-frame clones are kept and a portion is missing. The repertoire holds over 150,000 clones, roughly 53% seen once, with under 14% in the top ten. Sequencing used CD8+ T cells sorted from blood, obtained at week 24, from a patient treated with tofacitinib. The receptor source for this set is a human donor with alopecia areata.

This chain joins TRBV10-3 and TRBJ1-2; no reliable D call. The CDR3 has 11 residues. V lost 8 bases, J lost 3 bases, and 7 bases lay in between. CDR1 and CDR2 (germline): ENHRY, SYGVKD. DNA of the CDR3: TGTGCCATCCGGCAGGACTATGGCTACACCTTC. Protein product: CAIRQDYGYTF.

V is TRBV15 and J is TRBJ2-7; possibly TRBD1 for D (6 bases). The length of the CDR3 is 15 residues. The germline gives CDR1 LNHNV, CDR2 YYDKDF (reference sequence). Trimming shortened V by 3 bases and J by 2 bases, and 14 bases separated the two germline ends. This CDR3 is CATSRTPTGTYEQYF. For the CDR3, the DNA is TGTGCCACCAGCAGGACTCCGACAGGTACCTACGAGCAGTACTTC.

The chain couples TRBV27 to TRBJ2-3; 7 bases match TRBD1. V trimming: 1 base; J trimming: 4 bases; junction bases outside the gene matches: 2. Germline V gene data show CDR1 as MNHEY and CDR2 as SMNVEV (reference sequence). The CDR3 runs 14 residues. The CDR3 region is CASSLLQGSDTQYF. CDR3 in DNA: TGTGCCAGCAGTTTATTACAGGGGTCAGATACGCAGTATTTT.

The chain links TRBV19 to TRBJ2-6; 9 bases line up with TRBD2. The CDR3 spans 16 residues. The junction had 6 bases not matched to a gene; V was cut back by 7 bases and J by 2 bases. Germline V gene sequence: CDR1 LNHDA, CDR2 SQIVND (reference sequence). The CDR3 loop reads CASKRGGVTGANVLTF. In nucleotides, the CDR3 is TGTGCCAGTAAGCGCGGGGGGGTTACTGGGGCCAACGTCCTGACTTTC.

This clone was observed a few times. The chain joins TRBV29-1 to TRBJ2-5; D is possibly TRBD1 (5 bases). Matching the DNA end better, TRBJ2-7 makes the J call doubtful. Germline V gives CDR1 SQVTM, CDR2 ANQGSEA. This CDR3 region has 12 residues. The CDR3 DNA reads TGCAGCGTTGAGGTCAGGGAATACGAGCAGTACTTC. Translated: CSVEVREYEQYF.

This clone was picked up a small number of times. As DNA, the CDR3 is TGCGCCAGCAGCCAAGGTTTTCAGCCCCATGGCTACACCTTC. Amino acid sequence: CASSQGFQPHGYTF. The chain combines TRBV4-3 with TRBJ1-2; D remains ambiguous. The length of the CDR3 is 14 residues. Trimming removed 1 base from V and 6 bases from J, with 12 bases in between. Germline CDR1 and CDR2: LGHNA and YSLEER.

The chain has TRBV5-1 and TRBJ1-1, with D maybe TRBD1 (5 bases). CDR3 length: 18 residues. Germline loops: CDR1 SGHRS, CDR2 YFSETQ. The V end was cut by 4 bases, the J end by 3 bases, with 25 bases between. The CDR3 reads CASSQRQRNLFRDTEAFF. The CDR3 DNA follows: TGCGCCAGCAGCCAACGACAGAGGAACTTATTCCGGGACACTGAAGCTTTCTTT.

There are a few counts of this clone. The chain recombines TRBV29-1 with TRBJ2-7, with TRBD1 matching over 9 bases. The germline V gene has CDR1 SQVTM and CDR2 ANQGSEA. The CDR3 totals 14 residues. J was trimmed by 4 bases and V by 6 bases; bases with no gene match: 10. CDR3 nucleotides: TGCAGCGTGGTGAACAGGGGGCAGAATTACGAGCAGTACTTC. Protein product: CSVVNRGQNYEQYF.

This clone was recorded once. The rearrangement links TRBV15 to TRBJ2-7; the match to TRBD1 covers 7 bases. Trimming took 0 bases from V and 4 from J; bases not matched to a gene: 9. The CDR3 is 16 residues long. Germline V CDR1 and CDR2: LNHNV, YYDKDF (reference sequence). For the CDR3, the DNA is TGTGCCACCAGCAGAGACCGAACAGGGGTAGGGTACGAGCAGTACTTC. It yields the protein CATSRDRTGVGYEQYF.

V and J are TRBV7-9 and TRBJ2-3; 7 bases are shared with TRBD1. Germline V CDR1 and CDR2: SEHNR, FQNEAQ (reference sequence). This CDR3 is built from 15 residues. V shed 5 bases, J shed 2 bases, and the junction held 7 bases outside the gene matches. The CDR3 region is CASSRTDRYTDTQYF. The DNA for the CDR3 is TGTGCCAGCAGCCGGACGGACAGGTACACAGATACGCAGTATTTT.

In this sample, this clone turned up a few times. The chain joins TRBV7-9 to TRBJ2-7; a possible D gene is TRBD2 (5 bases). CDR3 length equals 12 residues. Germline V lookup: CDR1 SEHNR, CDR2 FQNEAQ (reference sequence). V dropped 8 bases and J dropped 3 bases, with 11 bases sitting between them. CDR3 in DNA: TGTGCCAGCGGGTCAGGAGGCTACGAGCAGTACTTC. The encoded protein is CASGSGGYEQYF.

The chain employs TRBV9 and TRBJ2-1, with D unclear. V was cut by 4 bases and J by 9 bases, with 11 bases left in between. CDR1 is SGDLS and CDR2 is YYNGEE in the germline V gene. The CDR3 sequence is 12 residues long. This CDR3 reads CASSLRAGEQFF. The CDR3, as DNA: TGTGCCAGCAGCCTCCGTGCCGGTGAGCAGTTCTTC.

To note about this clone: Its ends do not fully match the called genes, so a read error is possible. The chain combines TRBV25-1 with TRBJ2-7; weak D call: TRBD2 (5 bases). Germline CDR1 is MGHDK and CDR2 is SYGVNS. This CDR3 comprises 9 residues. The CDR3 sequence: CGDSYEQYF. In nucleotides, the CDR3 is TGCGGGGACTCCTACGAGCAGTACTTC.

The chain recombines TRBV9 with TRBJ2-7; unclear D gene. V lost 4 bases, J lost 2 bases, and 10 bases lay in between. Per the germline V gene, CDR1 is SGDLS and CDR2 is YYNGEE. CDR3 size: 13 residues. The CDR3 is CASSPVGTYEQYF. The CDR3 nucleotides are TGTGCCAGCAGCCCTGTGGGGACCTACGAGCAGTACTTC.

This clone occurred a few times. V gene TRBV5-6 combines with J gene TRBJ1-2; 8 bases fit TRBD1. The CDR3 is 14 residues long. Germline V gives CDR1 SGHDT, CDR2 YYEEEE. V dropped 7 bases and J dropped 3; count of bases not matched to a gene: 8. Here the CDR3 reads CASSTGGVYYGYTF. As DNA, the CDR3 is TGTGCCAGCTCAACAGGGGGTGTTTACTATGGCTACACCTTC. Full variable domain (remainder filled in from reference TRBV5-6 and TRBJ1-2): DAGVTQSPTHLIKTRGQQVTLRCSPKSGHDTVSWYQQALGQGPQFIFQYYEEEERQRGNFPDRFSGHQFPNYSSELNVNALLLGDSALYLCASSTGGVYYGYTFGSGTRLTVV.

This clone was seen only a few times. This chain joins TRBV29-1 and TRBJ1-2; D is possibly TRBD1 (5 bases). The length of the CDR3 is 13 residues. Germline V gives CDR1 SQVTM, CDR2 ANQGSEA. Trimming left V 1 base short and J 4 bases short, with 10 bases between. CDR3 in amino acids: CSVEGGRAYGYTF. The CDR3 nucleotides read TGCAGCGTTGAAGGGGGCAGGGCCTATGGCTACACCTTC. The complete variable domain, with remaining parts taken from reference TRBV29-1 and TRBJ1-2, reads SAVISQKPSRDICQRGTSLTIQCQVDSQVTMMFWYRQQPGQSLTLIATANQGSEATYESGFVIDKFPISRPNLTFSTLTVSNMSPEDSSIYLCSVEGGRAYGYTFGSGTRLTVV.

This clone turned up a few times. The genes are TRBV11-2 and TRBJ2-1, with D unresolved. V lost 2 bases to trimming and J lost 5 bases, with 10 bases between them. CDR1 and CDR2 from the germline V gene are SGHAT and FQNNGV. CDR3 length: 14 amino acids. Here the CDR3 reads CASSLFPDHNEQFF. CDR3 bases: TGTGCCAGCAGCTTATTCCCGGACCACAATGAGCAGTTCTTC.

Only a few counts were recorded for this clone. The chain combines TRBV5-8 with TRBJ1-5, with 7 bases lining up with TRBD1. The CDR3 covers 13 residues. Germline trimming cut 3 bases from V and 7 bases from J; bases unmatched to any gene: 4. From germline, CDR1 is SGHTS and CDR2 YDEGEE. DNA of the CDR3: TGTGCCAGCAGCTCGGGACAGAACCAGCCCCAGCATTTT. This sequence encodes CASSSGQNQPQHF. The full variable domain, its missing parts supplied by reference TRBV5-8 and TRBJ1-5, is EAGVTQSPTHLIKTRGQQATLRCSPISGHTSVYWYQQALGLGLQFLLWYDEGEERNRGNFPPRFSGRQFPNYSSELNVNALELEDSALYLCASSSGQNQPQHFGDGTRLSIL.

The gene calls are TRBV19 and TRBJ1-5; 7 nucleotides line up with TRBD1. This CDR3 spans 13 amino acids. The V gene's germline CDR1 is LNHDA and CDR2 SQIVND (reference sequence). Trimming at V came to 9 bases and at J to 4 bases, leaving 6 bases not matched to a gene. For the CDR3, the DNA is TGTGCCAGCGGGACAGCCCTTAATCAGCCCCAGCATTTT. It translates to CASGTALNQPQHF.

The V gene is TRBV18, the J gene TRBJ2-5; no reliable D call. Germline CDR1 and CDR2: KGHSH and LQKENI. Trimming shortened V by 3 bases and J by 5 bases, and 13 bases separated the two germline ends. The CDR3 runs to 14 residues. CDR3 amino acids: CASSPSRNMETQYF. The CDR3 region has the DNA TGTGCCAGCTCACCTTCTAGAAACATGGAGACCCAGTACTTC. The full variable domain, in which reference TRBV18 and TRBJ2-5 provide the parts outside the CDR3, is NAGVMQNPRHLVRRRGQEARLRCSPMKGHSHVYWYRQLPEEGLKFMVYLQKENIIDESGMPKERFSAEFPKEGPSILRIQQVVRGDSAAYFCASSPSRNMETQYFGPGTRLLVL.

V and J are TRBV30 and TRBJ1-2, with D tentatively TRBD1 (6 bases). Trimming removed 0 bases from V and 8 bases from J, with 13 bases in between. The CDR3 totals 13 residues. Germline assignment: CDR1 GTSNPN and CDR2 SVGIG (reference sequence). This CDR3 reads CAWSVHGGDGYTF. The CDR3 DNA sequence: TGTGCCTGGAGTGTACATGGGGGCGACGGCTACACCTTC. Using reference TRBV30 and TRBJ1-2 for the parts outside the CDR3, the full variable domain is SQTIHQWPATLVQPVGSPLSLECTVEGTSNPNLYWYRQAAGRGLQLLFYSVGIGQISSEVPQNLSASRPQDRQFILSSKKLLLSDSGFYLCAWSVHGGDGYTFGSGTRLTVV.

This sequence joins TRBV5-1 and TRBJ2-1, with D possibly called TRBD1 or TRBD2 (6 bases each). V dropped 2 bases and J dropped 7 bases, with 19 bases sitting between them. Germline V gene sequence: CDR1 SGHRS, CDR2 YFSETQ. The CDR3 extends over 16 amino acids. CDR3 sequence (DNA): TGCGCCAGCAGCTTAGGAACAGGGAGGTATGAGAATGAGCAGTTCTTC. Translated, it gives CASSLGTGRYENEQFF.

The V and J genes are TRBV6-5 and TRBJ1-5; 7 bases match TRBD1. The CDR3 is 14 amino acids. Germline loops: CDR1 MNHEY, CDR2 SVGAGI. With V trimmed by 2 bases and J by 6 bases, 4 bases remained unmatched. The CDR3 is CASSYQQGSQPQHF. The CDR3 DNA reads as TGTGCCAGCAGTTACCAACAGGGGTCTCAGCCCCAGCATTTT.

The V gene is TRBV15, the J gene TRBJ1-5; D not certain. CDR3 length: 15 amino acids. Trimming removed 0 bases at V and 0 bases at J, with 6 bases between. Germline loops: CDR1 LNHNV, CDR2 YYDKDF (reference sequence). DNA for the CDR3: TGTGCCACCAGCAGAGACGACACTAGCAATCAGCCCCAGCATTTT. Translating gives CATSRDDTSNQPQHF.

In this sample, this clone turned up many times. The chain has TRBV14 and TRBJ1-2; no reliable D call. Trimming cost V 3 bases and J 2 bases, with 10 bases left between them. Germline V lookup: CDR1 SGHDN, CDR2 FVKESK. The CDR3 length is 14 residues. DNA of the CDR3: TGTGCCAGCAGCCATGGGGATCTCAACTATGGCTACACCTTC. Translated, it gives CASSHGDLNYGYTF.

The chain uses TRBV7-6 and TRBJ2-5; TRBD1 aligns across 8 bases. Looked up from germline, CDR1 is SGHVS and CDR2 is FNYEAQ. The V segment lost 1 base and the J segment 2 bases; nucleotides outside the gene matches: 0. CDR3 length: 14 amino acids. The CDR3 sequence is CASSLDRGQETQYF. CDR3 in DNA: TGTGCCAGCAGCTTAGACAGGGGGCAAGAGACCCAGTACTTC.

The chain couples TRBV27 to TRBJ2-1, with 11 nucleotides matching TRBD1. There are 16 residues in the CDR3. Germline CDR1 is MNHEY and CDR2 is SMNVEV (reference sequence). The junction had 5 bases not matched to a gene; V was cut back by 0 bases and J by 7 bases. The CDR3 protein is CASSLSGTGGPNEQFF. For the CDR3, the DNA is TGTGCCAGCAGTTTATCGGGGACAGGGGGACCAAATGAGCAGTTCTTC.

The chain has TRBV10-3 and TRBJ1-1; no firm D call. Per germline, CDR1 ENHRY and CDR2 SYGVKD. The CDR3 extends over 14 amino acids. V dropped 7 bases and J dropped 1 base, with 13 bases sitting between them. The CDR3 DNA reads TGTGCCATCAATGACGGTCTCCCGAACACTGAAGCTTTCTTT. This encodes CAINDGLPNTEAFF.

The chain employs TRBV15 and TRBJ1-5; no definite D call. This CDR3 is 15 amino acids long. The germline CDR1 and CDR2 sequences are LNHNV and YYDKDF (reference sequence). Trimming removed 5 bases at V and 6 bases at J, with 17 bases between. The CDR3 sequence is CATSPPGPGVQPQHF. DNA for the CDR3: TGTGCCACCAGCCCCCCGGGCCCCGGGGTTCAGCCCCAGCATTTT.

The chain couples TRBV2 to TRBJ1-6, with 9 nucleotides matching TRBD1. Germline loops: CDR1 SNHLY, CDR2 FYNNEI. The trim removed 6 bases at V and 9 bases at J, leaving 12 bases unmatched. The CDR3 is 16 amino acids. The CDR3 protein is CASSHPPGQGASPLHF. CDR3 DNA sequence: TGTGCCAGCAGCCATCCCCCGGGACAGGGAGCTTCACCCCTCCACTTT.